The 17 T cell receptor beta chains in this list originate from one sample, sequenced in a study of T-cell memory formation after mild COVID-19. TCRdb re-analysed the 5' RACE reads in MiXCR, keeping a single row per CDR3 protein. The data contain some 300,000 distinct CDR3 sequences, under 25% of them singletons. Sequenced input: PBMCs or a T cell subset sorted from them (not recorded which). The receptors come from a man between 18 and 35 years old who had mild COVID-19 (a few samples of this study predate the infection). Cell type and time point are not known.

The CDR3 DNA is TGCAGTGCTAGCCGGGCCGGAGTCTATAGCAATCAGCCCCAGCATTTT. It translates to CSASRAGVYSNQPQHF. V and J are TRBV20-1 and TRBJ1-5; no reliable D call. This CDR3 comprises 16 residues. Germline V gene data show CDR1 as DFQATT and CDR2 as SNEGSKA (reference sequence). V dropped 3 bases and J dropped 0 bases, with 15 bases sitting between them.

The J gene is TRBJ2-5, the V gene TRBV4-3, with D perhaps matching TRBD2 (7 bases). Germline-derived CDR1 and CDR2 are LGHNA and YSLEER. The V end was cut by 4 bases, the J end by 1 base, with 22 bases between. The CDR3 sequence is 18 residues long. In DNA, the CDR3 is TGCGCCAGCAGCCGCCACAAGACGGTGCGGGGGCCCCAAGAGACCCAGTACTTC. Amino acid sequence: CASSRHKTVRGPQETQYF.

The sample holds many counts of this clonotype. The genes are TRBV7-2 and TRBJ2-7; D is uncertain. Trimming took off 6 bases at V and 2 bases at J, with 17 bases between the two ends. The CDR3 length is 15 residues. Germline assignment: CDR1 SGHTA and CDR2 FQGNSA. The CDR3 region is CASSPAGLTTYEQYF. CDR3 coding DNA: TGTGCCAGCAGTCCCGCCGGGTTAACAACCTACGAGCAGTACTTC.

This clonotype was observed a handful of times. The chain is built from TRBV6-5 and TRBJ1-1, with D maybe TRBD1 (6 bases). V dropped 4 bases and J dropped 3 bases, with 9 bases sitting between them. The CDR3 totals 13 residues. Germline V gene lookup returns CDR1 MNHEY and CDR2 SVGAGI. The CDR3 region has the DNA TGTGCCAGCAGTTGGAGGGGGGACACTGAAGCTTTCTTT. It translates to CASSWRGDTEAFF.

Regarding this clonotype: At one end, the junction sequence differs from germline, possibly due to a read error. This chain connects TRBV20-1 to TRBJ2-1; D remains ambiguous. The CDR3 sequence is 9 residues long. Per germline, CDR1 DFQATT and CDR2 SNEGSKA (reference sequence). CDR3 protein: CSARAVPVF. The CDR3 DNA reads TGCAGTGCTAGAGCCGTCCCGGTGTTC.

This clonotype was counted ten times or more. This rearrangement joins TRBV7-2 to TRBJ1-5, with D hard to call. The germline V gene encodes CDR1 SGHTA and CDR2 FQGNSA. Trimming shortened V by 5 bases and J by 5 bases, and 10 bases separated the two germline ends. The CDR3 spans 13 residues. Here the CDR3 DNA reads TGTGCCAGCAGCACCCGGGATTATCAGCCCCAGCATTTT. This gives the protein CASSTRDYQPQHF.

J is TRBJ1-3 and V is TRBV7-2; D possibly corresponds to TRBD1 (6 bases). Deletions cut 2 bases from V and 3 bases from J, with 14 bases between. CDR3 length: 16 residues. CDR1 is SGHTA and CDR2 is FQGNSA in the germline V gene. The DNA for the CDR3 is TGTGCCAGCAGCTTAAGTCCGGGGGCAGTTGGAAACACCATATATTTT. Residues: CASSLSPGAVGNTIYF.

This clonotype was recorded a few times. The J gene is TRBJ2-3, the V gene TRBV20-1; no definite D call. Germline V gives CDR1 DFQATT, CDR2 SNEGSKA (reference sequence). Trimming removed 3 bases from V and 3 bases from J, with 7 bases in between. The length of the CDR3 is 12 residues. The CDR3 is CSARGYTDTQYF. DNA of the CDR3: TGCAGTGCTAGGGGCTATACAGATACGCAGTATTTT.

The table lists this clonotype with a few counts. The V and J genes are TRBV19 and TRBJ2-1, with 12 bases that match TRBD2. This CDR3 is built from 15 residues. J gave up 7 bases and V 5 bases, and 6 bases lay outside the gene matches. CDR1 and CDR2 from the germline V gene are LNHDA and SQIVND (reference sequence). CDR3 coding DNA: TGTGCCAGTAGTCCCCGACTAGCGGGGGAGAATGAGCAGTTCTTC. It is translated as CASSPRLAGENEQFF.

This clonotype was observed a handful of times. The gene calls are TRBV7-9 and TRBJ2-5; tentatively, D is TRBD2 (5 bases). Trimming left V 2 bases short and J 2 bases short, with 9 bases between. The CDR3 runs to 14 residues. Germline CDR1 reads SEHNR; CDR2 reads FQNEAQ (reference sequence). The CDR3 sequence: CASSLRAGQETQYF. CDR3 bases: TGTGCCAGCAGCTTACGGGCGGGTCAAGAGACCCAGTACTTC.

This clonotype was seen repeatedly, ten times or more. The chain links TRBV5-5 to TRBJ1-6; 11 bases align to TRBD1. The V and J ends lost 1 base and 14 bases, in that order; junction bases with no gene match: 20. The CDR3 has 19 residues. Per germline, CDR1 SGHKS and CDR2 YYEKEE (reference sequence). CDR3 loop: CASSLRTPGTGGPGVSLHF. CDR3 sequence (DNA): TGTGCCAGCAGCTTGCGGACCCCCGGGACAGGGGGACCGGGTGTGTCCCTCCACTTT.

The chain recombines TRBV10-3 with TRBJ2-5; D may be TRBD1 (6 bases). The CDR3 loop spans 14 amino acids. Germline V gives CDR1 ENHRY, CDR2 SYGVKD. V was clipped by 4 bases and J by 3 bases, with 12 bases between them. This chain's CDR3 is CAISGSGVEETQYF. The CDR3 region has the DNA TGTGCCATCAGTGGCTCAGGGGTTGAAGAGACCCAGTACTTC.

The table lists this clonotype with a few counts. The chain couples TRBV18 to TRBJ2-6, with 8 bases aligning to TRBD1. The CDR3 sequence is 17 residues long. V shed 5 bases and J 0 bases; nucleotides not matched to a gene: 6. Germline V gene lookup returns CDR1 KGHSH and CDR2 LQKENI. The CDR3 here is CASSEQGQDSGANVLTF. The CDR3 region has the DNA TGTGCCAGCTCAGAACAGGGACAGGACTCTGGGGCCAACGTCCTGACTTTC.

This chain links TRBV29-1 with TRBJ1-1, with D hard to call. The CDR3 has 12 amino acids. The V and J ends lost 2 bases and 5 bases respectively, with 9 bases between them. The germline V gene encodes CDR1 SQVTM and CDR2 ANQGSEA. The CDR3 nucleotides are TGCAGCGTTGAACGGCTGAGAACTGAAGCTTTCTTT. Translated, it gives CSVERLRTEAFF.

The chain employs TRBV7-9 and TRBJ2-2, with 7 bases fitting TRBD2. The CDR3 has 18 amino acids. Germline V CDR1 and CDR2: SEHNR, FQNEAQ (reference sequence). V shed 1 base, J shed 0 bases, and the junction held 8 bases outside the gene matches. CDR3 residues: CASSLVAGESANTGELFF. As DNA, the CDR3 is TGTGCCAGCAGCTTAGTTGCGGGGGAATCCGCGAACACCGGGGAGCTGTTTTTT.

This clonotype was found a few times. The CDR3 nucleotides read TGTGCCAGCACTATGAGACGCCGGGACCTCCGGATGCAAGAGACCCAGTACTTC. Protein: CASTMRRRDLRMQETQYF. This sequence joins TRBV6-2 or TRBV6-3 and TRBJ2-5, with D perhaps matching TRBD1 or TRBD2 (5 bases each). The germline CDR1 and CDR2 sequences are MNHEY and SVGEGT. The CDR3 consists of 18 residues. Deletions cut 7 bases from V and 2 bases from J, with 26 bases between.

This clonotype turned up a few times. The chain employs TRBV5-1 and TRBJ2-5; D remains unclear. The germline V gene encodes CDR1 SGHRS and CDR2 YFSETQ. This CDR3 spans 14 amino acids. Trimming pared 1 base from V and 2 bases from J, leaving 9 bases between. CDR3 sequence: CASSLLGLQETQYF. The CDR3 DNA sequence: TGCGCCAGCAGCTTGTTAGGCTTACAAGAGACCCAGTACTTC.